The clone carrying this TCR beta chain was detected ten times or more. Germline-derived CDR1 and CDR2 are KGHDR and SFDVKD. CDR3 length: 15 amino acids. V gave up 4 bases and J gave up 5 bases; unmatched junction bases: 4. With iRepertoire HTBI primers and Arm-PCR of CDR3 regions, TCR beta libraries were built. TCRdb called the multiplex PCR reads again in MiXCR, with one record for every CDR3 protein. The sample shows 200,000 to 250,000 distinct CDR3 sequences, around 20% of them seen only once. The time point here: newly diagnosed GD, antithyroid drugs for less than 3 months. Researchers made the TCR library from RNA that was extracted from PBMCs. Graves' disease diagnosis relied on American Thyroid Association guidelines. These data are taken from a study of regulatory T cells in long-lasting Graves disease. Study at large: The study enrolled newly diagnosed Graves' patients on antithyroid drugs under 3 months.

The same data also contributed to another study, on T cells in Graves' hyperthyroidism and ophthalmopathy. This second study says: Using the HTBI primer set, a first-round RT-PCR was run on the TCR CDR3.

The source was peripheral blood mononuclear cells (PBMCs), collected at new diagnosis, from a patient treated with antithyroid drugs. The chain couples TRBV24-1 to TRBJ1-4; 9 positions match TRBD1. This TCR was recovered from a woman in her twenties or thirties with Graves disease. This chain's CDR3 is CATSDPGTGNEKLFF. The CDR3 DNA sequence: TGTGCCACCAGTGACCCCGGGACAGGGAATGAAAAACTGTTTTTT.